This is a list of T cell receptor beta chains from one sample in a study of metastatic and nonmetastatic thyroid tumors. TCRdb re-processed the PCR reads through MiXCR. The sample records some 17,000 clones, roughly 36% being singletons. Input material: tumor tissue. The receptors here all came from a female donor with papillary thyroid cancer or a benign thyroid nodule (not recorded which). Some clones in this sample may be carry-over from other donors' samples. Both conserved end residues are part of each CDR3. The D gene is left open where the match is weak. Size is stated for part of the rows, as once, few or many counts, or as a class when the clone is expanded.

d_call: .
clone_size: many
v_call: TRBV29-1
j_call: TRBJ1-2
cdr3_nt: TGCAGCTCGAGGGAGTTGAATGGCTACACCTTC
cdr3_aa: CSSRELNGYTF

d_call: .
clone_size: .
v_call: TRBV3-1
j_call: TRBJ1-4
cdr3_nt: TGTGCCAGCAGCCAAGGACCGGACAGAAGATGGGAAAAACTGTTTTTT
cdr3_aa: CASSQGPDRRWEKLFF

d_call: .
clone_size: .
v_call: TRBV6-2/TRBV6-3
j_call: TRBJ2-7
cdr3_nt: TGTGCCAGCACGGGGAGCTACGAGCAGTACTTC
cdr3_aa: CASTGSYEQYF

d_call: .
clone_size: .
v_call: TRBV2
j_call: TRBJ2-7
cdr3_nt: TGTGCCAGCAGATTCCACAACGCCTACGAGCAGTACTTC
cdr3_aa: CASRFHNAYEQYF

d_call: .
clone_size: once
v_call: TRBV20-1
j_call: TRBJ2-2
cdr3_nt: TGCAGTGCTAGTAGGCAGACCACCGGGGAGCTGTTTTTT
cdr3_aa: CSASRQTTGELFF

d_call: TRBD2
clone_size: .
v_call: TRBV11-1
j_call: TRBJ2-1
cdr3_nt: TGTGCCAGCCGCACACAGGGACTAGCGGGAGGACATGATCAGTTCTTC
cdr3_aa: CASRTQGLAGGHDQFF

d_call: .
clone_size: .
v_call: TRBV20-1
j_call: TRBJ1-1
cdr3_nt: TGCAGTTGTGAGATTCGGAACACTGAAGCTTTCTTT
cdr3_aa: CSCEIRNTEAFF

d_call: .
clone_size: .
v_call: TRBV14
j_call: TRBJ1-2
cdr3_nt: TGTGCCAGCAGCCTGATGGGCAGTACCTATGGCTACACCTTC
cdr3_aa: CASSLMGSTYGYTF

d_call: TRBD2
clone_size: few
v_call: TRBV20-1
j_call: TRBJ2-5
cdr3_nt: TGCAGTGCCCAACTAGCGGGCCCAGAGACCCAGTACTTC
cdr3_aa: CSAQLAGPETQYF

d_call: .
clone_size: few
v_call: TRBV12-3/TRBV12-4
j_call: TRBJ2-7
cdr3_nt: TGTGCCAGCAGTTTTGCCAGTTCTCTCGAGCAGTACTTC
cdr3_aa: CASSFASSLEQYF

d_call: TRBD2
clone_size: few
v_call: TRBV6-1
j_call: TRBJ2-3
cdr3_nt: TGTGCCAGCAAGAGGGGAAGCGGGACTAGCACAGATACGCAGTATTTT
cdr3_aa: CASKRGSGTSTDTQYF

d_call: .
clone_size: .
v_call: TRBV18
j_call: TRBJ2-3
cdr3_nt: TGTGCCAGCTCACCCTACACAGATACGCAGTATTTT
cdr3_aa: CASSPYTDTQYF

d_call: TRBD1
clone_size: many
v_call: TRBV15
j_call: TRBJ1-5
cdr3_nt: TGTGCCACCAGCCACCAGGGGGGCTATAGCAATCAGCCCCAGCATTTT
cdr3_aa: CATSHQGGYSNQPQHF

d_call: .
clone_size: .
v_call: TRBV20-1
j_call: TRBJ1-2
cdr3_nt: TGCAGTGCTAGTCTCACAGGGCGATATGGCTACACCTTC
cdr3_aa: CSASLTGRYGYTF

d_call: TRBD2
clone_size: .
v_call: TRBV7-2
j_call: TRBJ2-1
cdr3_nt: TGTGCCAGCAGCGTTTTCGCTAGCGGAGGAAGCGATGAGCAGTTCTTC
cdr3_aa: CASSVFASGGSDEQFF

d_call: .
clone_size: .
v_call: TRBV2
j_call: TRBJ1-1
cdr3_nt: TGTGCCAGCACCGAGCGTGTAGGGGGTTTCATGAACACTGAAGCTTTCTTT
cdr3_aa: CASTERVGGFMNTEAFF

d_call: .
clone_size: .
v_call: TRBV20-1
j_call: TRBJ2-3
cdr3_nt: TGCAGTGCTACTCCCGGATCTAGCACAGATACGCAGTATTTT
cdr3_aa: CSATPGSSTDTQYF

d_call: .
clone_size: .
v_call: TRBV5-1
j_call: TRBJ1-2
cdr3_nt: TGCGCCAGCAGCAACCCGGGGGGTGCCCTGAATGGCTACACCTTC
cdr3_aa: CASSNPGGALNGYTF

d_call: .
clone_size: .
v_call: TRBV2
j_call: TRBJ1-4
cdr3_nt: TGTGCCAGCAAATGGTACGATGAAAAACTGTTTTTT
cdr3_aa: CASKWYDEKLFF

d_call: TRBD2
clone_size: .
v_call: TRBV15
j_call: TRBJ2-2
cdr3_nt: TGTGCCACCAGCAGAGAAAGTGCTTCTAGAAACGGACTAGCGGTCACCACCGGGGAGCTGGTTTTT
cdr3_aa: CATSRESASRNGLAVTTGELVF

d_call: .
clone_size: .
v_call: TRBV9
j_call: TRBJ2-5
cdr3_nt: TGTGCCAGTAGCGTAGGGGCGGGGAATCAAGAGACCCAGTACTTC
cdr3_aa: CASSVGAGNQETQYF

d_call: TRBD1
clone_size: few
v_call: TRBV24-1
j_call: TRBJ2-5
cdr3_nt: TGTGCCACCAGTGACCCCGAAAGGACAGGACAAGAGACCCAGTACTTC
cdr3_aa: CATSDPERTGQETQYF

d_call: TRBD1
clone_size: .
v_call: TRBV20-1
j_call: TRBJ1-2
cdr3_nt: TGCAGTGCTAGGGAGCACAGGGGTAGGGGCTACACCTTC
cdr3_aa: CSAREHRGRGYTF

d_call: .
clone_size: many
v_call: TRBV10-3
j_call: TRBJ1-5
cdr3_nt: TGTGCCATCAGGGACAGCAGTAGGGAACAGCCCCAGCATTTT
cdr3_aa: CAIRDSSREQPQHF

d_call: .
clone_size: few
v_call: TRBV19
j_call: TRBJ2-2
cdr3_nt: TGTGCCAGTAGTATTGGTCAGATAAACACCGGGGAGCTGTTTTTT
cdr3_aa: CASSIGQINTGELFF

d_call: TRBD2
clone_size: .
v_call: TRBV20-1
j_call: TRBJ2-7
cdr3_nt: TGCAGTGCTACAGGACTAGCGGACTCCTACGAGCAGTACTTC
cdr3_aa: CSATGLADSYEQYF

d_call: .
clone_size: many
v_call: TRBV20-1
j_call: TRBJ2-6
cdr3_nt: TGCAGTGCTCCTCCCGGGGGCTTTTTGGGATCTGGGGCCAACGTCCTGACTTTC
cdr3_aa: CSAPPGGFLGSGANVLTF

d_call: TRBD1
clone_size: medium-sized
v_call: TRBV6-1
j_call: TRBJ1-1
cdr3_nt: TGTGCCAGCAGCCAAGACAGGGGGCGGACTGAAGCTTTCTTT
cdr3_aa: CASSQDRGRTEAFF

d_call: .
clone_size: many
v_call: TRBV7-3
j_call: TRBJ1-6
cdr3_nt: TGTGCCAGCAGCTTACTGGGGAATAATTCACCCCTCCACTTT
cdr3_aa: CASSLLGNNSPLHF

d_call: .
clone_size: many
v_call: TRBV19
j_call: TRBJ2-3
cdr3_nt: TGTGCCAGTAGTATCCGCCAGGGGGGAGGGACAGATACGCAGTATTTT
cdr3_aa: CASSIRQGGGTDTQYF

d_call: .
clone_size: .
v_call: TRBV6-1
j_call: TRBJ2-7
cdr3_nt: TGTGCCAGCAGAGTAGCGGTATCCTACGAGCAGTACTTC
cdr3_aa: CASRVAVSYEQYF

d_call: TRBD2
clone_size: medium-sized
v_call: TRBV11-2
j_call: TRBJ2-7
cdr3_nt: TGTGCCAGCAGCCTGCTAGCGGGAGGGACCTACGAGCAGTACTTC
cdr3_aa: CASSLLAGGTYEQYF

d_call: .
clone_size: few
v_call: TRBV24-1
j_call: TRBJ1-4
cdr3_nt: TGTGCCACTTGGACAGTCGAGGGTGAAAAACTGTTTTTT
cdr3_aa: CATWTVEGEKLFF

d_call: TRBD2
clone_size: .
v_call: TRBV2
j_call: TRBJ2-5
cdr3_nt: TGTGCCAGCAGTGATCGCGGGAGGGCCCGGGAGACCCAGTACTTC
cdr3_aa: CASSDRGRARETQYF

d_call: .
clone_size: .
v_call: TRBV6-4
j_call: TRBJ2-2
cdr3_nt: TGTGCCAGCAGTTCCGAATTCACCGGGGAGCTGTTTTTT
cdr3_aa: CASSSEFTGELFF

d_call: TRBD2
clone_size: many
v_call: TRBV28
j_call: TRBJ2-3
cdr3_nt: TGTGCCAGCGGCCTTAGCGGGAGAGGTACAGATACGCAGTATTTT
cdr3_aa: CASGLSGRGTDTQYF

d_call: .
clone_size: many
v_call: TRBV3-1
j_call: TRBJ1-2
cdr3_nt: TGTGCCAGCAGCCAGACAGTTTATGGTGGCTACACCTTC
cdr3_aa: CASSQTVYGGYTF

d_call: TRBD2
clone_size: .
v_call: TRBV4-1
j_call: TRBJ2-1
cdr3_nt: TGCGCCAGCAGCCAGATAGCGGGAGGGGGTTCGGAGCAGTTCTTC
cdr3_aa: CASSQIAGGGSEQFF

d_call: TRBD2
clone_size: .
v_call: TRBV27
j_call: TRBJ2-3
cdr3_nt: TGTGCCAGCAGCCTACAGGCTAGCGGGAGGGCCGGAAGCACAGATACGCAGTATTTT
cdr3_aa: CASSLQASGRAGSTDTQYF

d_call: .
clone_size: medium-sized
v_call: TRBV5-1
j_call: TRBJ1-2
cdr3_nt: TGCGCCAGCAGCTTGGAACGGAGAGGGACGTTTGGCTACACCTTC
cdr3_aa: CASSLERRGTFGYTF

d_call: .
clone_size: few
v_call: TRBV7-9
j_call: TRBJ1-2
cdr3_nt: TGTGCCAGCAGCCCCTTAACTGCTAACTATGGCTACACCTTC
cdr3_aa: CASSPLTANYGYTF

d_call: .
clone_size: .
v_call: TRBV18
j_call: TRBJ2-1
cdr3_nt: TGTGCCAGCTCACCAGTGACCAGCGCCAATGAGCAGTTCTTC
cdr3_aa: CASSPVTSANEQFF

d_call: .
clone_size: few
v_call: TRBV7-3
j_call: TRBJ2-4
cdr3_nt: TGTGCCAGCAGCCCGGGAAGGCGGTTTCTAGCCAAAAACATTCAGTACTTC
cdr3_aa: CASSPGRRFLAKNIQYF

d_call: TRBD2
clone_size: .
v_call: TRBV11-2
j_call: TRBJ2-7
cdr3_nt: TGTGCCAGCAGCCGGGGACTAGCGGGAGGCATGTACGAGCAGTACTTC
cdr3_aa: CASSRGLAGGMYEQYF

d_call: TRBD1
clone_size: .
v_call: TRBV6-1
j_call: TRBJ2-7
cdr3_nt: TGTGCCAGCAGTCACACAGGGGGCGCTTCCTACGAGCAGTACTTC
cdr3_aa: CASSHTGGASYEQYF

d_call: TRBD1
clone_size: .
v_call: TRBV6-1
j_call: TRBJ1-2
cdr3_nt: TGTGCCAGCAGCCCGGACAGGGCCTATGGCTACACCTTC
cdr3_aa: CASSPDRAYGYTF

d_call: .
clone_size: .
v_call: TRBV28
j_call: TRBJ2-6
cdr3_nt: TGTGCCAGCAGTTCGCGCACGGTCTCTGGGGCCAACGTCCTGCCTTTC
cdr3_aa: CASSSRTVSGANVLPF

d_call: TRBD1
clone_size: many
v_call: TRBV29-1
j_call: TRBJ2-5
cdr3_nt: TGCAGCACCCGATGGGACAGCAAAGAGACCCAGTACTTC
cdr3_aa: CSTRWDSKETQYF

d_call: TRBD1
clone_size: medium-sized
v_call: TRBV27
j_call: TRBJ2-7
cdr3_nt: TGTGCCAGCAGGGACAGGGACAGGGGGCAGTACTTC
cdr3_aa: CASRDRDRGQYF

d_call: TRBD2
clone_size: .
v_call: TRBV11-2
j_call: TRBJ2-7
cdr3_nt: TGTGCCAGCAGCTTATTGGCGGGGGTCTACGAGCAGTACTTC
cdr3_aa: CASSLLAGVYEQYF

d_call: TRBD1
clone_size: .
v_call: TRBV7-3
j_call: TRBJ2-2
cdr3_nt: TGTGCCAGCAGCTTAATTACAGGGGGCAGCGGGGAGCTGTTTTTT
cdr3_aa: CASSLITGGSGELFF